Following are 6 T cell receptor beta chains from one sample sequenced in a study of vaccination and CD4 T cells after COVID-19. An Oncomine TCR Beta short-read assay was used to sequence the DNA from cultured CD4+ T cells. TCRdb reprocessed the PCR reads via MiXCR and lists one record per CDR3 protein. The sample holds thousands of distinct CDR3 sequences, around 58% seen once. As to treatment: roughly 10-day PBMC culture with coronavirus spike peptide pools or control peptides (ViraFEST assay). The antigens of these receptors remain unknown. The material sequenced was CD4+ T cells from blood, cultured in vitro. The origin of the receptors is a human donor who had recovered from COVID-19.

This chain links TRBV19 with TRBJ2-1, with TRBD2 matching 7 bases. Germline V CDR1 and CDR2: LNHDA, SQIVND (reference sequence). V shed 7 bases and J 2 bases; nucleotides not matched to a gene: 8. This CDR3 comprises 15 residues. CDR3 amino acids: CASKRGDGPYNEQFF. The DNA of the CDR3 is TGTGCCAGTAAGCGGGGTGATGGACCCTACAATGAGCAGTTCTTC.

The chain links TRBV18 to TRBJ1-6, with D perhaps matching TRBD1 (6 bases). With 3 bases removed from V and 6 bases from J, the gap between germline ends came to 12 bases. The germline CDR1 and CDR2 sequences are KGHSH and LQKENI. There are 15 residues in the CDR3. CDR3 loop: CASSPRGQLNSPLHF. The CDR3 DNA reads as TGTGCCAGCTCACCGCGGGGACAACTTAATTCACCCCTCCACTTT.

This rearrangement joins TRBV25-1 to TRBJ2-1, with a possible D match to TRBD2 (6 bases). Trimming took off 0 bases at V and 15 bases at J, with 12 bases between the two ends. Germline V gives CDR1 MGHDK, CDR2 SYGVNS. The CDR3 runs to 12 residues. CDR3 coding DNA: TGTGCCAGCAGTGAATATAATAGGGAGGTGTTCTTC. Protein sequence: CASSEYNREVFF.

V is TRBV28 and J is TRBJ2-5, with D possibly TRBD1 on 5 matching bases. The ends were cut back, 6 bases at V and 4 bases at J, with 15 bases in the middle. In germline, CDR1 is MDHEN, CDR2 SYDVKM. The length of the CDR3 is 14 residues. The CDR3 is CASRATGGVETQYF. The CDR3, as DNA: TGTGCCAGCAGGGCCACAGGCGGAGTAGAGACCCAGTACTTC.

The CDR3 region has the DNA TGCGCCAGCAGCCAAGCCCAGAGGGTGGGTCAGCCCCAGCATTTT. Translating gives CASSQAQRVGQPQHF. The rearrangement links TRBV4-1 to TRBJ1-5, with no clear D. The CDR3 consists of 15 residues. Trimming removed 1 base from V and 6 bases from J, with 13 bases in between. CDR1 MGHRA and CDR2 YSYEKL come from the germline V gene.

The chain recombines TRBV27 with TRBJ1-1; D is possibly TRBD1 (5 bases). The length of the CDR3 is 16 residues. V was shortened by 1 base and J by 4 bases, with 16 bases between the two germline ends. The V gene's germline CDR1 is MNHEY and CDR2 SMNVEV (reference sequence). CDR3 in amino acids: CASSLFQGSASTEAFF. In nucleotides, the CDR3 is TGTGCCAGCAGTTTATTCCAGGGATCAGCGTCCACTGAAGCTTTCTTT.